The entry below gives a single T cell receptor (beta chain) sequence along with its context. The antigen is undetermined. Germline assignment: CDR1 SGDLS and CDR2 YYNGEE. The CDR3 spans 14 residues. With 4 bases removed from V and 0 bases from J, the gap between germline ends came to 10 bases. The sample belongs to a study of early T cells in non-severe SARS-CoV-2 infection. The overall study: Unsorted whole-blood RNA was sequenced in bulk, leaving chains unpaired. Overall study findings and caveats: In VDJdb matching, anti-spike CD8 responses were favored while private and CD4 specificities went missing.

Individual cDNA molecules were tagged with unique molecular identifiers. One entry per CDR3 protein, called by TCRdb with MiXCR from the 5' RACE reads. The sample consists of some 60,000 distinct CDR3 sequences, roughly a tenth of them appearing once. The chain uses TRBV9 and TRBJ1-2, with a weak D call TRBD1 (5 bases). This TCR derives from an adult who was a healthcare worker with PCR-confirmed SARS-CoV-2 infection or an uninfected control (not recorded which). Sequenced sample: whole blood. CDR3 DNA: TGTGCCAGCAGCCGACAGTTAGCTAACTATGGCTACACCTTC. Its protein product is CASSRQLANYGYTF.